Listed below are T cell receptor beta chains from one sample, sequenced in a study of tumor and adjacent non-tumor tissue in lung cancer. TCRdb fed the multiplex PCR reads into MiXCR, producing one record per CDR3 protein. This sample has 200,000 to 250,000 distinct CDR3 sequences, with 60% to 85% found just once. Sample: lung tumor tissue. The receptors were sampled from a man aged 55-75 years with non-small cell lung cancer. Both conserved end residues are part of each CDR3. Fields, in order: clone size, V gene, J gene, D gene, CDR3 protein, CDR3 DNA. The D gene is left open where the match is weak. Clone size is not always given. Where it is, it says once, few, many or a class for expanded clones.

clone size: .
V gene: TRBV6-6
J gene: TRBJ2-2
D gene: TRBD2
CDR3 protein: CASRPGTSTGELFF
CDR3 DNA: TGTGCCAGCAGGCCCGGGACTAGTACCGGGGAGCTGTTTTTT

clone size: .
V gene: TRBV30
J gene: TRBJ1-6
D gene: .
CDR3 protein: CAWEEVGSLLHF
CDR3 DNA: TGTGCCTGGGAAGAGGTCGGATCACTCCTCCACTTT

clone size: .
V gene: TRBV11-1
J gene: TRBJ2-5
D gene: TRBD2
CDR3 protein: CASSVIAGVVGETRYF
CDR3 DNA: TGTGCCAGCAGCGTAATTGCGGGAGTTGTCGGAGAGACCCGGTACTTC

clone size: .
V gene: TRBV29-1
J gene: TRBJ2-7
D gene: TRBD1
CDR3 protein: CRVDGTGTYEQYF
CDR3 DNA: TGTAGAGTTGATGGGACAGGGACCTACGAGCAGTACTTC

clone size: .
V gene: TRBV4-3
J gene: TRBJ1-5
D gene: .
CDR3 protein: CASSQERSQPRHF
CDR3 DNA: TGCGCCAGCAGCCAAGAAAGGAGTCAGCCCCGGCATTTT

clone size: .
V gene: TRBV20-1
J gene: TRBJ2-7
D gene: TRBD2
CDR3 protein: CSVRDQGLAIYELYF
CDR3 DNA: TGCAGTGTTAGAGATCAGGGACTAGCGATCTACGAGCTGTACTTC

clone size: many
V gene: TRBV20-1
J gene: TRBJ2-5
D gene: .
CDR3 protein: CSALEGRLQETQYF
CDR3 DNA: TGCAGTGCTCTTGAAGGGCGACTTCAAGAGACCCAGTACTTC

clone size: many
V gene: TRBV6-2/TRBV6-3
J gene: TRBJ2-7
D gene: TRBD2
CDR3 protein: CASSLAGSREQYF
CDR3 DNA: TGTGCCAGCAGTCTAGCGGGAAGCCGCGAGCAGTACTTC

clone size: .
V gene: TRBV11-3
J gene: TRBJ1-5
D gene: .
CDR3 protein: CASSWASNQPQQF
CDR3 DNA: TGTGCCAGCAGCTGGGCGAGCAATCAGCCCCAGCAATTT

clone size: .
V gene: TRBV5-6
J gene: TRBJ1-1
D gene: .
CDR3 protein: CASSLVIGSTEAFF
CDR3 DNA: TGTGCCAGCAGCTTGGTCATTGGGAGTACTGAAGCTTTCTTT

clone size: .
V gene: TRBV11-2
J gene: TRBJ1-4
D gene: .
CDR3 protein: CASHFRERNEKLFF
CDR3 DNA: TGTGCCAGCCACTTCAGGGAGAGAAATGAAAAACTGTTTTTT

clone size: .
V gene: TRBV28
J gene: TRBJ2-3
D gene: TRBD1
CDR3 protein: CASSVLGTGFGTQYF
CDR3 DNA: TGTGCCAGCAGCGTACTCGGGACAGGGTTCGGTACGCAGTATTTT

clone size: many
V gene: TRBV20-1
J gene: TRBJ2-7
D gene: .
CDR3 protein: CSAMGRVYEQYF
CDR3 DNA: TGCAGTGCTATGGGCAGGGTCTACGAGCAGTACTTC

clone size: .
V gene: TRBV12-5
J gene: TRBJ2-1
D gene: .
CDR3 protein: CDSGFEKMFF
CDR3 DNA: TGTGATAGTGGTTTCGAAAAAATGTTCTTC

clone size: .
V gene: TRBV4-3
J gene: TRBJ1-2
D gene: .
CDR3 protein: CACSQEGEGFGYTF
CDR3 DNA: TGCGCCTGCAGCCAAGAAGGGGAGGGCTTCGGCTACACCTTC

clone size: .
V gene: TRBV4-1
J gene: TRBJ1-1
D gene: .
CDR3 protein: CARSQIQHEAFF
CDR3 DNA: TGTGCCAGGAGCCAGATACAGCATGAAGCTTTCTTT

clone size: .
V gene: TRBV6-5
J gene: TRBJ1-4
D gene: .
CDR3 protein: CASSYSGGTMREKLFF
CDR3 DNA: TGTGCCAGCAGTTACTCCGGGGGAACAATGAGGGAAAAACTGTTTTTT

clone size: .
V gene: TRBV6-2/TRBV6-3
J gene: TRBJ1-6
D gene: .
CDR3 protein: CASRPTANFSPLQF
CDR3 DNA: TGTGCCAGCCGTCCGACAGCCAACTTCTCTCCCCTCCAATTT

clone size: .
V gene: TRBV11-3
J gene: TRBJ2-5
D gene: .
CDR3 protein: CTSSLFLDQEIQYF
CDR3 DNA: TGTACCAGCAGCTTATTCCTAGACCAAGAGATCCAGTACTTC

clone size: .
V gene: TRBV20-1
J gene: TRBJ2-7
D gene: .
CDR3 protein: CSAREPQVGEQYF
CDR3 DNA: TGCAGTGCTAGAGAACCACAGGTTGGCGAGCAGTACTTC

clone size: .
V gene: TRBV6-5
J gene: TRBJ2-5
D gene: .
CDR3 protein: CASSYRGRYQETQYF
CDR3 DNA: TGTGCCAGCAGTTACAGGGGACGGTACCAAGAGACCCAGTACTTC

clone size: .
V gene: TRBV30
J gene: TRBJ1-5
D gene: TRBD1
CDR3 protein: CAWSPKGARNQSQHF
CDR3 DNA: TGTGCCTGGAGTCCTAAGGGGGCCCGCAATCAGTCCCAGCATTTT

clone size: .
V gene: TRBV20-1
J gene: TRBJ1-1
D gene: .
CDR3 protein: CSVKRDVNTEAIF
CDR3 DNA: TGCAGTGTTAAGAGGGATGTGAACACTGAAGCTATCTTT

clone size: .
V gene: TRBV11-3
J gene: TRBJ2-1
D gene: TRBD2
CDR3 protein: CTSSLAGAVYNEQFF
CDR3 DNA: TGTACCAGCAGCTTAGCGGGAGCCGTCTACAATGAGCAGTTCTTC

clone size: .
V gene: TRBV30
J gene: TRBJ1-2
D gene: TRBD1
CDR3 protein: CAWTRGGGINYGYTF
CDR3 DNA: TGTGCCTGGACCAGAGGAGGGGGCATTAACTATGGCTACACCTTC

clone size: many
V gene: TRBV4-2
J gene: TRBJ2-5
D gene: .
CDR3 protein: CASSQVYQQETQYF
CDR3 DNA: TGTGCCAGCAGCCAGGTCTATCAGCAAGAGACCCAGTACTTC

clone size: many
V gene: TRBV20-1
J gene: TRBJ2-1
D gene: TRBD2
CDR3 protein: CSAPVFFGRSYNEQFF
CDR3 DNA: TGCAGTGCTCCCGTCTTTTTCGGGAGGTCCTACAATGAGCAGTTCTTC

clone size: .
V gene: TRBV20-1
J gene: TRBJ2-3
D gene: .
CDR3 protein: CSASGSWLSVMQYF
CDR3 DNA: TGCAGTGCTAGCGGTTCATGGCTTTCTGTTATGCAGTATTTT

clone size: many
V gene: TRBV29-1
J gene: TRBJ2-1
D gene: TRBD2
CDR3 protein: CSATRGVSNNEQFF
CDR3 DNA: TGCAGCGCCACCCGGGGGGTTTCCAACAATGAGCAGTTCTTC

clone size: .
V gene: TRBV11-3
J gene: TRBJ2-3
D gene: .
CDR3 protein: CASSILHRRWPADTQYF
CDR3 DNA: TGTGCCAGCAGCATACTTCATAGGCGCTGGCCGGCGGATACGCAGTATTTT

clone size: .
V gene: TRBV6-4
J gene: TRBJ2-3
D gene: TRBD2
CDR3 protein: CDSSDSASGGADTQYF
CDR3 DNA: TGTGACAGCAGTGACTCGGCTAGCGGGGGGGCAGATACGCAGTATTTT

clone size: .
V gene: TRBV11-2
J gene: TRBJ2-1
D gene: .
CDR3 protein: CASSPQSRDSYNEQFF
CDR3 DNA: TGTGCCAGCAGCCCTCAGTCTAGGGACTCCTACAATGAGCAGTTCTTC

clone size: once
V gene: TRBV20-1
J gene: TRBJ1-5
D gene: TRBD1
CDR3 protein: CSAGQDLNYHQPQHF
CDR3 DNA: TGCAGTGCGGGACAGGACCTTAATTACCATCAGCCCCAGCATTTT

clone size: many
V gene: TRBV20-1
J gene: TRBJ2-7
D gene: .
CDR3 protein: CSARVKGPSYEQYF
CDR3 DNA: TGCAGTGCTAGAGTGAAGGGGCCCTCCTACGAGCAGTACTTC

clone size: once
V gene: TRBV5-5
J gene: TRBJ2-3
D gene: TRBD2
CDR3 protein: CARSYLAGPDTQYF
CDR3 DNA: TGTGCCAGGAGCTACCTAGCGGGGCCGGACACGCAGTATTTT

clone size: .
V gene: TRBV13
J gene: TRBJ2-7
D gene: .
CDR3 protein: CASRPMGGGHSYEQYF
CDR3 DNA: TGTGCCAGCAGGCCAATGGGAGGGGGCCACTCCTACGAGCAGTACTTC

clone size: .
V gene: TRBV12-3/TRBV12-4
J gene: TRBJ2-5
D gene: TRBD1
CDR3 protein: CASTPAGTGDETQNF
CDR3 DNA: TGTGCCAGCACCCCGGCCGGAACAGGGGATGAGACCCAGAACTTC

clone size: few
V gene: TRBV20-1
J gene: TRBJ1-6
D gene: .
CDR3 protein: CSARGDGNSPLHF
CDR3 DNA: TGCAGTGCTAGGGGGGACGGGAATTCACCCCTCCACTTT

clone size: .
V gene: TRBV29-1
J gene: TRBJ2-7
D gene: TRBD1
CDR3 protein: CSVQTRSGGKEDEQYF
CDR3 DNA: TGCAGCGTTCAAACCCGGTCAGGGGGTAAAGAAGACGAGCAGTATTTC

clone size: .
V gene: TRBV6-2/TRBV6-3
J gene: TRBJ2-7
D gene: .
CDR3 protein: CASTRQGFGIFGEQYF
CDR3 DNA: TGTGCCAGCACTCGGCAGGGATTCGGGATTTTCGGCGAGCAGTACTTC

clone size: .
V gene: TRBV11-3
J gene: TRBJ2-7
D gene: .
CDR3 protein: CASISGPRADEQYF
CDR3 DNA: TGTGCCAGCATATCCGGGCCCCGTGCCGATGAGCAGTACTTC

clone size: .
V gene: TRBV4-3
J gene: TRBJ2-7
D gene: TRBD2
CDR3 protein: CASSPAASGGYEKYF
CDR3 DNA: TGCGCCAGCAGCCCAGCGGCTAGCGGGGGTTACGAGAAGTATTTC

clone size: .
V gene: TRBV6-2/TRBV6-3
J gene: TRBJ2-7
D gene: .
CDR3 protein: CANTNTQVYEQYF
CDR3 DNA: TGTGCCAACACGAATACCCAGGTCTACGAGCAGTACTTC

clone size: .
V gene: TRBV12-3/TRBV12-4
J gene: TRBJ2-4
D gene: .
CDR3 protein: CASRPSGGGGSIQYF
CDR3 DNA: TGTGCCAGCCGTCCCTCCGGTGGGGGCGGGAGCATTCAGTACTTC

clone size: .
V gene: TRBV5-6
J gene: TRBJ1-3
D gene: .
CDR3 protein: CASSGTGTPASGNTIYF
CDR3 DNA: TGTGCCAGCAGCGGAACCGGGACACCGGCGTCTGGAAACACCATATATTTT